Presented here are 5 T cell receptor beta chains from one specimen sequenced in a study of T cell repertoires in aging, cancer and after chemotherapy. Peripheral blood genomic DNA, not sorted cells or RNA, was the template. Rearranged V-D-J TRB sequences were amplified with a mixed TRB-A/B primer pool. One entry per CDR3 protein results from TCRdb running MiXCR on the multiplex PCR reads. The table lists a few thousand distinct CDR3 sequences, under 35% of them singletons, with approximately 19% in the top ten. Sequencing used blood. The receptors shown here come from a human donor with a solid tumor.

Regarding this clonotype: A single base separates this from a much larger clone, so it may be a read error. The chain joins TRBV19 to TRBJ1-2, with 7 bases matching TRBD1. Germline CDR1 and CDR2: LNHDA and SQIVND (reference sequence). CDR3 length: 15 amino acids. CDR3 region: CASSIATGAGYSYTF. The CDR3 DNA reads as TGTGCCAGTAGTATAGCCACAGGGGCAGGCTATAGCTACACCTTC.

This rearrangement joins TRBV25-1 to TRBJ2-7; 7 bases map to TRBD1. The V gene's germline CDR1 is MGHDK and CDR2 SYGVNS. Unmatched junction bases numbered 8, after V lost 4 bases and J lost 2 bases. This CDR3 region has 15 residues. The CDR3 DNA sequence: TGTGCCAGCAGTGGTACGACAGGGATTCCCTACGAGCAGTACTTC. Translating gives CASSGTTGIPYEQYF.

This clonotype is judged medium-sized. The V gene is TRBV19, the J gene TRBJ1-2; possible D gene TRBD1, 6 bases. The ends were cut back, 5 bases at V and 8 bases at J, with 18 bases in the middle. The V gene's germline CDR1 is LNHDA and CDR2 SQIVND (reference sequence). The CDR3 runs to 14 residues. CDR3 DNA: TGTGCCAGTAGTCTGGCGGGGGCGGGTAGCGGCTACACCTTC. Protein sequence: CASSLAGAGSGYTF.

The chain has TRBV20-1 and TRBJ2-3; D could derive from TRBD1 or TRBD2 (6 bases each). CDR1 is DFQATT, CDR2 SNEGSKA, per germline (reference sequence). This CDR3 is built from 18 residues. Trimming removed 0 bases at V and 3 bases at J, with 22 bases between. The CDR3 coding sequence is TGCAGTGCTAGAGATGACGGCTCGTGGGGGGCCCTTACAGATACGCAGTATTTT. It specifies CSARDDGSWGALTDTQYF.

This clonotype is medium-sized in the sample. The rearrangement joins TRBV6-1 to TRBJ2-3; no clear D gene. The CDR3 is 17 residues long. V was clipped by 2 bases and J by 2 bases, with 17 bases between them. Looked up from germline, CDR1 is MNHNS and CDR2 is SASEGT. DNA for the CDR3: TGTGCCAGCAGTGAAATGGTAGGACGACATTTCACAGATACGCAGTATTTT. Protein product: CASSEMVGRHFTDTQYF.